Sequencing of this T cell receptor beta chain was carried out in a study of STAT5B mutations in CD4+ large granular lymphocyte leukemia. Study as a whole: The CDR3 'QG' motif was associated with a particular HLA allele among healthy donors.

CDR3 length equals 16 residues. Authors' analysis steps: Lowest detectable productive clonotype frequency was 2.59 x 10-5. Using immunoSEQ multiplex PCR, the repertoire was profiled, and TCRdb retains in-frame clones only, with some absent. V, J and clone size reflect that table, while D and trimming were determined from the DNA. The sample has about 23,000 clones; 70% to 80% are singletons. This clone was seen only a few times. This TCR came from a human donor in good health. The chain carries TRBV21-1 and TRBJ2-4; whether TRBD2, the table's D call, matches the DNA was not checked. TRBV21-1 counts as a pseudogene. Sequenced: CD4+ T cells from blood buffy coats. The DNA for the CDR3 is TGTGCCAGCGGACTAGCGGGAGTTACAGCCAAAAACATTCAGTACTTC. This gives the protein CASGLAGVTAKNIQYF.